Following are 10 T cell receptor beta chains from one sample sequenced in a study of blood T cells in healthy people across ages. A sample-barcoded 5' primer and a J-beta primer mix were used in a second PCR of roughly 7 to 12 cycles. MiXCR was run by TCRdb on the 5' RACE reads, yielding one entry per CDR3 protein. Among about 620,000 distinct CDR3 sequences listed, about 51% were seen once. Sequencing input: blood. The receptors stem from a woman older than 75 in good health.

This clonotype was seen repeatedly, ten times or more. CDR3 nucleotide sequence: TGTGCCAGCAGTTCCCCGGGACTTCCCATTCAGTACTTC. Translating it yields CASSSPGLPIQYF. The chain links TRBV6-5 to TRBJ2-4, with a weak D call TRBD2 (6 bases). The CDR3 contains 13 residues. The germline V gene encodes CDR1 MNHEY and CDR2 SVGAGI. Deletions cut 4 bases from V and 9 bases from J, with 13 bases between.

V usage is TRBV7-9 and J usage is TRBJ2-1, with D tentatively TRBD2 (7 bases). This CDR3 comprises 15 residues. With 1 base removed from V and 7 bases from J, the gap between germline ends came to 14 bases. Looked up from germline, CDR1 is SEHNR and CDR2 is FQNEAQ (reference sequence). CDR3 bases: TGTGCCAGCAGCTTAGTCTGGGGGGGCAGGAATGAGCAGTTCTTC. This codes for CASSLVWGGRNEQFF.

J is TRBJ2-3 and V is TRBV5-1; 9 positions match TRBD1. V gave up 2 bases and J gave up 5 bases; unmatched junction bases: 12. Looked up from germline, CDR1 is SGHRS and CDR2 is YFSETQ. This CDR3 contains 17 residues. The CDR3 region has the DNA TGCGCCAGCAGCTTAACACAGGGGGCTACGGTGGGAGATACGCAGTATTTT. Translation: CASSLTQGATVGDTQYF.

This clonotype was detected ten times or more. The chain uses TRBV20-1 and TRBJ2-3; maybe TRBD1 (5 bases). Deletions cut 5 bases from V and 8 bases from J, with 11 bases between. Germline CDR1 reads DFQATT; CDR2 reads SNEGSKA (reference sequence). CDR3 length: 11 residues. The CDR3 is CSALTVATQYF. The CDR3 DNA sequence: TGCAGTGCTCTGACAGTTGCTACGCAGTATTTT.

The chain combines TRBV6-5 with TRBJ2-5; 8 bases agree with TRBD1. With the DNA end fitting TRBJ2-7 better, the J assignment may be wrong. The CDR3 sequence is 13 residues long. Germline V gene sequence: CDR1 MNHEY, CDR2 SVGAGI. The CDR3 nucleotides are TGTGCCAGCAGTGGGGGACAGGCTCGCGAGCAGTACTTC. It translates to CASSGGQAREQYF.

This rearrangement joins TRBV30 to TRBJ2-7; 16 nucleotides line up with TRBD2. The CDR3 is 17 residues long. From germline, CDR1 is GTSNPN and CDR2 SVGIG (reference sequence). J lost 5 bases, V lost 1 base, and 8 bases had no gene match. As DNA, the CDR3 is TGTGCCTGGAGTGAGGGACTAGCGGGAGGGCCTGACCACGAGCAGTACTTC. This sequence encodes CAWSEGLAGGPDHEQYF.

This clonotype has only a few counts. V is TRBV28 and J is TRBJ2-2; D unresolved. This CDR3 has 14 residues. Germline CDR1 reads MDHEN; CDR2 reads SYDVKM. V was trimmed by 5 bases and J by 5 bases, leaving 12 bases between them. CDR3 residues: CASSRPPRTGELFF. CDR3 sequence (DNA): TGTGCCAGCAGTCGCCCCCCTAGGACCGGGGAGCTGTTTTTT.

The chain is built from TRBV9 and TRBJ2-3; D tentatively fits TRBD1 or TRBD2 (6 bases each). The germline gives CDR1 SGDLS, CDR2 YYNGEE. V was cut by 4 bases and J by 2 bases, with 17 bases left in between. The CDR3 sequence is 16 residues long. CDR3 sequence: CASSLTLRGHTDTQYF. In DNA, the CDR3 is TGTGCCAGCAGCCTTACCCTCCGGGGGCACACAGATACGCAGTATTTT.

As for this clonotype: A much more abundant neighbour one base away suggests this may be a read error. The V and J genes are TRBV29-1 and TRBJ1-1; weak D call: TRBD1 (5 bases). The CDR3 is 14 residues long. V was shortened by 0 bases and J by 3 bases, with 11 bases between the two germline ends. Germline V CDR1 and CDR2: SQVTM, ANQGSEA. The CDR3 nucleotides are TGCAGCGTTGAAGATCTGGAGGGGTACACTGAAGCTTTCTTT. Its translation: CSVEDLEGYTEAFF.

This clonotype was picked up one time. This sequence may be a read error, since a much larger clone differs from it by one base. This chain links TRBV12-3 or TRBV12-4 with TRBJ1-2; 8 bases map to TRBD1. The CDR3 extends over 15 amino acids. The trim removed 4 bases at V and 4 bases at J, leaving 8 bases unmatched. In DNA form, the CDR3 reads TGTGCCAGCAGTTGTGGAGGACAGGGCGCCTATGGCTACACCTTC. This gives the protein CASSCGGQGAYGYTF.